This TCR beta chain emerged from a study of shared clonotypes between healthy human individuals. V lost 3 bases to trimming and J lost 5 bases, with 7 bases between them. This CDR3 spans 13 amino acids. Germline V CDR1 and CDR2: LNHNV, YYDKDF (reference sequence). Remarks on this clone: Its antigen is unknown.

How the authors handled the data: Junction-only sequences produced by ImmunoSEQ had no quality scores, so filtering differed. Clones were sequenced by immunoSEQ multiplex PCR, and TCRdb holds only the in-frame ones, with some missing. V, J and clone size reflect that table, while D and trimming were determined from the DNA. The repertoire holds about 2 million clones, with about 95% as singletons. Study-wide results and caveats: How much donors shared clonotypes was expected to be affected by sequencing depth. Rarefaction curves obtained for sorted subsets showed sequencing incomplete despite large depth.

The naive CD8 subset, CD45RO-negative cells positively selected for CCR7, excluded terminally differentiated effector memory CD45RA+ cells. The chain uses TRBV15 and TRBJ1-4; D unresolved. Sample: naive CD8+ T cells sorted from blood. The TCR comes from a man between 18 and 35 years old in good health. CDR3: CATSSRRNEKLFF. DNA for the CDR3: TGTGCCACCAGCAGCCGCCGGAATGAAAAACTGTTTTTT.